Sequencing of this T cell receptor beta chain was carried out in a study of B cell selection in AIRE deficiency. In the case of this clone: Its target is unknown.

Study observations and caveats: CDR3s were shorter in shared Treg sequences, reflecting few non-templated nucleotide insertions. AIRE-deficient Tconv and Treg repertoires matched healthy donors in TCRBV, CDR3 length, diversity. About a third of healthy-donor shared Treg TCRbeta sequences appeared in patient Tconv cells.

The assay was immunoSEQ multiplex PCR, and TCRdb's table has in-frame clones only and misses some. This sample carries some 23,000 clones, roughly 97% of them seen once, and the ten largest clones take under 0.2%. The sorted conventional CD4 T cells were gated as CD4+CD127+. The V and J ends lost 2 bases and 4 bases, in that order; junction bases with no gene match: 2. The CDR3 consists of 14 residues. Germline V CDR1 and CDR2: LGHNA, YSLEER. Sequenced material: conventional CD4+ T cells sorted from PBMCs. The V and J genes are TRBV4-3 and TRBJ2-1, with 7 bases that match TRBD1. The clonotype originates from a human donor with AIRE deficiency. The CDR3 reads CASSQMTGYNEQFF. As DNA, the CDR3 is TGCGCCAGCAGCCAAATGACAGGGTACAATGAGCAGTTCTTC.